Sequencing of this TCR beta chain was carried out in a study of identical twins. A universal primer site was incorporated via template switching, and the cDNA contained unique molecular identifiers. TCRdb analysed the 5' RACE reads with MiXCR anew, one entry per CDR3 protein. This sample has around 480,000 distinct CDR3 sequences; around 14% occur once, and the top ten carry 0.5% to 0.65%. This clonotype was seen at least ten times. The ends lost 4 bases at V and 4 bases at J; junction bases unmatched: 5. The CDR3 is 14 residues long. The germline gives CDR1 SGHRS, CDR2 YFSETQ. Another study also made use of these data, one on yellow fever vaccine responses in identical twins.

The sequenced material came from CD4+ T cells sorted from blood. The source is a woman under 30 in good health. V gene TRBV5-1 combines with J gene TRBJ1-2; 9 bases line up with TRBD1. CDR3: CASSGADRGYGYTF. CDR3 bases: TGCGCCAGCAGCGGAGCGGACAGGGGCTATGGCTACACCTTC.